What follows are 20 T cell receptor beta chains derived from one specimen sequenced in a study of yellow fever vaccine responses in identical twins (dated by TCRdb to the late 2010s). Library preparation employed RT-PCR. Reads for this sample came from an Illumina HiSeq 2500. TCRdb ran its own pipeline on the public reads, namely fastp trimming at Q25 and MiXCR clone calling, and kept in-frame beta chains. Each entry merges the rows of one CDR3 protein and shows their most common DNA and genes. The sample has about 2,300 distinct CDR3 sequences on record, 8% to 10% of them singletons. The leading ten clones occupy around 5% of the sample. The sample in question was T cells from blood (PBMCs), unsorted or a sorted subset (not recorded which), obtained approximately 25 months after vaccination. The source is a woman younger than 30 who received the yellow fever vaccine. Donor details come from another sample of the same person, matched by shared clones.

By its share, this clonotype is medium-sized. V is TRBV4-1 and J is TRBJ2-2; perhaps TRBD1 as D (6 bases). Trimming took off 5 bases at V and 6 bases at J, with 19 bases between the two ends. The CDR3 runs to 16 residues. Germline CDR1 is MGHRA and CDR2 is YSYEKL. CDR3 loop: CASSNRDRSLAGELFF. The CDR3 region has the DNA TGCGCCAGCAGCAACCGCGACAGGTCTCTAGCCGGGGAGCTGTTTTTT.

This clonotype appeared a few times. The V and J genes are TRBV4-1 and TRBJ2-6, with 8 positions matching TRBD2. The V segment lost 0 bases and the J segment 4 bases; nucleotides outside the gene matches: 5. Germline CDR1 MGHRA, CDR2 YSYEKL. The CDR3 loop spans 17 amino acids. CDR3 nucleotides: TGCGCCAGCAGCCAAGAATCGGGGGGGAACGGGGCCAACGTCCTGACTTTC. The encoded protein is CASSQESGGNGANVLTF.

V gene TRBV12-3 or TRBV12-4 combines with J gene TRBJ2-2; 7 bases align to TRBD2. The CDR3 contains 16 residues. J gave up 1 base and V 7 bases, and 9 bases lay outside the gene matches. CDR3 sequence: CASIELGTMNTGELFF. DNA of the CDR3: TGTGCCAGCATCGAACTAGGGACTATGAACACCGGGGAGCTGTTTTTT.

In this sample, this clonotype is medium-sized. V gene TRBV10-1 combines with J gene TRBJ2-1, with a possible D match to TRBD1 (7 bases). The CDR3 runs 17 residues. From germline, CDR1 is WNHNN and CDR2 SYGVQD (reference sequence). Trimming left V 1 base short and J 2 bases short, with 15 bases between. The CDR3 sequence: CASSEWRGRDTYNEQFF. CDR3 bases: TGCGCCAGCAGTGAGTGGAGGGGGCGTGATACCTACAATGAGCAGTTCTTC.

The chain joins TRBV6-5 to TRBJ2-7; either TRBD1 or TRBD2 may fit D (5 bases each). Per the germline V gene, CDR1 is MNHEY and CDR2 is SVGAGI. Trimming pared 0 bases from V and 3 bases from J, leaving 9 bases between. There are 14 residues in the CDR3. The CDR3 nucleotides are TGTGCCAGCAGTTACTCGAGGGGTGGCTACGAGCAGTACTTC. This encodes CASSYSRGGYEQYF.

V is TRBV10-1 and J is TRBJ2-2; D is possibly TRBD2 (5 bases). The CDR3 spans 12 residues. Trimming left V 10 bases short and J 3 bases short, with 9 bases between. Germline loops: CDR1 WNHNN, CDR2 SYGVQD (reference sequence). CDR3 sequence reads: CATTADTGELFF. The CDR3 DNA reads TGCGCCACTACAGCGGACACCGGGGAGCTGTTTTTT.

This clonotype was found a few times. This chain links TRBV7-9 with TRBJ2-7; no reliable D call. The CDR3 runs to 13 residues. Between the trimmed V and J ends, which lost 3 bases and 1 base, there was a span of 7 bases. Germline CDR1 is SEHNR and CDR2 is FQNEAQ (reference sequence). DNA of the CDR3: TGTGCCAGCAGCTTTGACGGATCCTACGAGCAGTACTTC. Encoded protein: CASSFDGSYEQYF.

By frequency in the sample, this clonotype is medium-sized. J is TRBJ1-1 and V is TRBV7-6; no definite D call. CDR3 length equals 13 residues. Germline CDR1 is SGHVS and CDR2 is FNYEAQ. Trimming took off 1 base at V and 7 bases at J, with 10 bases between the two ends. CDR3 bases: TGTGCCAGCAGCTTAGGGGGAACAGATGAAGCTTTCTTT. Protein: CASSLGGTDEAFF.

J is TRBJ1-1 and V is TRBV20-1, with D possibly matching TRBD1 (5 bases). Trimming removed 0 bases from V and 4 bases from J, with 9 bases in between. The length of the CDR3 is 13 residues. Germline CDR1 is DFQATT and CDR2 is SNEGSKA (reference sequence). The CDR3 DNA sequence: TGCAGTGCTAGAGATCCCAGGGCCACTGAAGCTTTCTTT. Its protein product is CSARDPRATEAFF.

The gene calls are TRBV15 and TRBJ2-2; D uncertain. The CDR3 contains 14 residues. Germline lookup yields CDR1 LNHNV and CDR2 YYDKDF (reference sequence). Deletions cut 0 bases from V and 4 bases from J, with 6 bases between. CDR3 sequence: CATSRDTSTGELFF. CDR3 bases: TGTGCCACCAGCAGAGATACTTCCACCGGGGAGCTGTTTTTT.

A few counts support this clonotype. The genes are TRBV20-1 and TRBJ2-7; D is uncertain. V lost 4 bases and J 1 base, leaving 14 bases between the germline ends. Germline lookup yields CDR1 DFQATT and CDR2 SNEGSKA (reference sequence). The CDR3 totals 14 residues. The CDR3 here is CSAIGMTESYEQYF. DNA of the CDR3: TGCAGTGCTATTGGGATGACTGAGTCCTACGAGCAGTACTTC.

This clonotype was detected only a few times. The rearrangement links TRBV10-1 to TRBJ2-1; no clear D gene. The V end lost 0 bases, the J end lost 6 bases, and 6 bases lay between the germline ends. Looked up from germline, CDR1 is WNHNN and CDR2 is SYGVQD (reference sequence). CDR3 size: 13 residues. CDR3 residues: CASSESWGNEQFF. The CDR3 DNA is TGCGCCAGCAGTGAGTCTTGGGGCAATGAGCAGTTCTTC.

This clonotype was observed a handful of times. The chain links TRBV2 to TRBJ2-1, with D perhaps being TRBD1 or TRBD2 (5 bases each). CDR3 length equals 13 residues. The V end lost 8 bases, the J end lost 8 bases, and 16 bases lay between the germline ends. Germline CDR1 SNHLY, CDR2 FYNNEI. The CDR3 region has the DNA TGTGCCAGCCACCGGGACCCCCAGTATGAGCAGTTCTTC. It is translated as CASHRDPQYEQFF.

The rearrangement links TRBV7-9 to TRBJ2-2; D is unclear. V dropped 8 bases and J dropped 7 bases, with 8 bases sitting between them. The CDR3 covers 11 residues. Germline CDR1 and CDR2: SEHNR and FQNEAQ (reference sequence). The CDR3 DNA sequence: TGTGCCAGCGGGGTCGACGGGGAGCTGTTTTTT. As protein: CASGVDGELFF.

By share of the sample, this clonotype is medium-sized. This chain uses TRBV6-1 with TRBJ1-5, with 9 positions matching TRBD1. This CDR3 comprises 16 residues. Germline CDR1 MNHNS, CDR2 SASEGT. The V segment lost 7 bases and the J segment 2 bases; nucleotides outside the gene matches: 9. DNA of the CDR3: TGTGCCAGCAAAACGGGACAGGGATGGGGCAATCAGCCCCAGCATTTT. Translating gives CASKTGQGWGNQPQHF.

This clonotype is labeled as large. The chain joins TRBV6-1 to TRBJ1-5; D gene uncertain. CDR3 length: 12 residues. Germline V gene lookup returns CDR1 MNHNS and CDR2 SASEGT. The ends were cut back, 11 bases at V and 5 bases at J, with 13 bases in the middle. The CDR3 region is CASSSGDQPQHF. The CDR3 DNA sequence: TGTGCCTCCTCTAGCGGTGATCAGCCCCAGCATTTT.

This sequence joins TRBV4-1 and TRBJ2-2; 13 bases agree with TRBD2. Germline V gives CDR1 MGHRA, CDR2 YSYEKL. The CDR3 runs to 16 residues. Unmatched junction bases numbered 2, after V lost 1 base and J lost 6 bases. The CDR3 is CASSQATSGRAGELFF. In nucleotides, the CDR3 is TGCGCCAGCAGCCAAGCCACTAGCGGGAGGGCCGGGGAGCTGTTTTTT.

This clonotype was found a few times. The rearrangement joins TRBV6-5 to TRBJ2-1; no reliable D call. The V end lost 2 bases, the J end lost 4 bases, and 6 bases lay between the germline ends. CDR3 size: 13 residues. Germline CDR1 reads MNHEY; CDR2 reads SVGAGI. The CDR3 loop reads CASSYELYNEQFF. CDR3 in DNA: TGTGCCAGCAGTTACGAACTGTACAATGAGCAGTTCTTC.

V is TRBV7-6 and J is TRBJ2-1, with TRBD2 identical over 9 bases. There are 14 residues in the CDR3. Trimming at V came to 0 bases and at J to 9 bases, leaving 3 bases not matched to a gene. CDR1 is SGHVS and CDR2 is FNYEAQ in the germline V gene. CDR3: CASSLAGLAVEQFF. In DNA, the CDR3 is TGTGCCAGCAGCTTAGCGGGACTAGCTGTTGAGCAGTTCTTC. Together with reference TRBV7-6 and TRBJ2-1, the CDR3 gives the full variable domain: GAGVSQSPRYKVTKRGQDVALRCDPISGHVSLYWYRQALGQGPEFLTYFNYEAQQDKSGLPNDRFSAERPEGSISTLTIQRTEQRDSAMYRCASSLAGLAVEQFFGPGTRLTVL.

The CDR3: CAWGPRLSGDGYTF. The CDR3 DNA sequence: TGTGCCTGGGGACCTCGACTTTCGGGCGATGGCTACACCTTC. This chain connects TRBV30 to TRBJ1-2; D ambiguous. The V gene's germline CDR1 is GTSNPN and CDR2 SVGIG (reference sequence). The CDR3 sequence is 14 residues long. V was cut by 5 bases and J by 6 bases, with 19 bases left in between.